The 9 T cell receptor beta chains below were found in one sample sequenced in a study of regulatory T cells in long-lasting Graves disease. According to the study, TCR beta libraries were built with iRepertoire HTBI primers and CDR3-region Arm-PCR. TCRdb processed the multiplex PCR reads anew with MiXCR; each CDR3 protein has one entry. This table has some 430,000 distinct CDR3 sequences, roughly 21% appearing once. Time point of the sample: persistent/refractory GD, antithyroid drugs over 5 years with positive TRAb. After RNA was extracted from PBMCs, the TCR library was made from it. Source: peripheral blood mononuclear cells (PBMCs), taken when the disease was refractory, from a patient treated with antithyroid drugs. The receptors were gathered from a female donor with Graves disease.

Comments on this clonotype: This sequence may be a read error, since a much larger clone differs from it by one base. The chain couples TRBV6-2 or TRBV6-3 to TRBJ1-6; D is uncertain. The CDR3 has 14 residues. The V gene's germline CDR1 is MNHEY and CDR2 SVGEGT. The CDR3 spells CASSPRAWGSPHHF. CDR3 coding DNA: TGTGCCAGCAGCCCTAGGGCATGGGGTTCACCCCACCACTTT.

In its sample, this clonotype was seen a few times. The chain employs TRBV20-1 and TRBJ2-5; D is perhaps TRBD2 (5 bases). Trimming stripped 0 bases from V and 3 bases from J, with 14 bases between. Germline V lookup: CDR1 DFQATT, CDR2 SNEGSKA (reference sequence). CDR3 size: 15 residues. DNA of the CDR3: TGCAGTGCTAGAGACGACCCGGGAATCGAAGAGACCCAGTACTTC. Its protein product is CSARDDPGIEETQYF.

This clonotype was picked up a small number of times. The chain carries TRBV6-1 and TRBJ2-7; no clear D. Germline loops: CDR1 MNHNS, CDR2 SASEGT. The CDR3 sequence is 13 residues long. Trimming pared 6 bases from V and 2 bases from J, leaving 11 bases between. The CDR3 DNA is TGTGCCAGCAGCACGGACGGAACCTACGAGCAGTACTTC. Residues: CASSTDGTYEQYF.

The sample holds many counts of this clonotype. The V gene is TRBV6-2 or TRBV6-3, the J gene TRBJ1-5, with D uncertain. The germline V gene encodes CDR1 MNHEY and CDR2 SVGEGT. V dropped 0 bases and J dropped 5 bases, with 11 bases sitting between them. The CDR3 consists of 15 residues. CDR3: CASSYSAVPYQPQHF. CDR3 coding DNA: TGTGCCAGCAGTTACTCCGCAGTCCCTTATCAGCCCCAGCATTTT.

This clonotype was seen at least ten times. The chain recombines TRBV27 with TRBJ2-5, with 11 positions matching TRBD2. The germline V gene encodes CDR1 MNHEY and CDR2 SMNVEV (reference sequence). This CDR3 region has 15 residues. Trimming took 6 bases from V and 6 from J; bases not matched to a gene: 9. CDR3 residues: CASRVAGGGWQTQYF. DNA of the CDR3: TGTGCCAGCAGGGTAGCGGGAGGGGGGTGGCAGACCCAGTACTTC.

This clonotype showed up many times. The V call is TRBV6-1, the J call TRBJ1-1; no reliable D call. CDR1 is MNHNS and CDR2 is SASEGT in the germline V gene. Trimming took off 7 bases at V and 10 bases at J, with 19 bases between the two ends. CDR3 length: 13 residues. The CDR3 DNA sequence: TGTGCCAGCACTCCAGGACCCTACCGAAGAGCTTTCTTT. Translated, it gives CASTPGPYRRAFF.

A single count supports this clonotype. CDR3 sequence reads: CSAVTGPYGYTF. The CDR3 DNA reads TGCAGTGCCGTGACGGGCCCGTATGGCTACACCTTC. This rearrangement joins TRBV20-1 to TRBJ1-2; D is unclear. Germline loops: CDR1 DFQATT, CDR2 SNEGSKA (reference sequence). The CDR3 covers 12 residues. Deletions cut 6 bases from V and 5 bases from J, with 13 bases between.

Note on this clonotype: At one end, the junction sequence differs from germline, possibly due to a read error. V is TRBV6-2 or TRBV6-3 and J is TRBJ1-5; possibly TRBD1 for D (6 bases). CDR1 MNHEY and CDR2 SVGEGT come from the germline V gene. The CDR3 consists of 13 residues. CDR3 sequence (DNA): TGTGCCAGCAGCCCAACAGGGAATCAGCCCCGGCATTTT. Protein product: CASSPTGNQPRHF.

The CDR3 loop is CASSPWGRSNEQFF. DNA of the CDR3: TGTGCCAGCAGCCCCTGGGGACGGAGCAATGAGCAGTTCTTC. The chain couples TRBV3-1 to TRBJ2-1; either TRBD1 or TRBD2 may fit D (5 bases each). Germline values: CDR1 LGHDT, CDR2 YNNKEL (reference sequence). The CDR3 runs 14 residues. Trimming removed 4 bases at V and 6 bases at J, with 13 bases between.